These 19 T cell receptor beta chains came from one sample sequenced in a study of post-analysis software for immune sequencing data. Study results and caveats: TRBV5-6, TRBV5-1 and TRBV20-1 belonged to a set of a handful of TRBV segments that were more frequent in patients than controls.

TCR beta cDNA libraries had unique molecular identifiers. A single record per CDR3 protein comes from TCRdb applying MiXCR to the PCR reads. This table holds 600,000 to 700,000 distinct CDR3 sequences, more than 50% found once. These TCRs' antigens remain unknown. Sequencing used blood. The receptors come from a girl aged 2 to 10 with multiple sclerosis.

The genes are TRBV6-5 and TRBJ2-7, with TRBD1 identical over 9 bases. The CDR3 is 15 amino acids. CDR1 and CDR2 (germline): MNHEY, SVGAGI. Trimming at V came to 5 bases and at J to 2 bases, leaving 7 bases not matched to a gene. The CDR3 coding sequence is TGTGCCAGCAGTACCGGGACAGGGTTTCCCTACGAGCAGTACTTC. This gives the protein CASSTGTGFPYEQYF.

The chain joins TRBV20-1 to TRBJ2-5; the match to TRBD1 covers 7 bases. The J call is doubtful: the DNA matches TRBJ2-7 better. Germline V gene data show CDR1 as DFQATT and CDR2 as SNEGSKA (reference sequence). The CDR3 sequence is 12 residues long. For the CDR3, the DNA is TGCGGCGCCAACCAGGGGGACTACGAGCAGTACTTC. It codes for CGANQGDYEQYF.

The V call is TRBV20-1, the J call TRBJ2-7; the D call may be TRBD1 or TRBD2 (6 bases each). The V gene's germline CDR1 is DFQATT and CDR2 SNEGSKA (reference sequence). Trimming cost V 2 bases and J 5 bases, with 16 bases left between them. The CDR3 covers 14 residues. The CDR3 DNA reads TGCAGTGCTAGAACAGCCCGGGGGCGCGACGAGCAGTACTTC. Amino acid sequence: CSARTARGRDEQYF.

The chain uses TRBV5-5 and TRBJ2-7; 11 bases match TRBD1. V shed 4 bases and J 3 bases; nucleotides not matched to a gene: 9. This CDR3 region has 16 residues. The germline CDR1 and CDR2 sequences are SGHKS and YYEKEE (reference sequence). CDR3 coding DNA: TGTGCCAGCAGCCCCAGGACAGGGGGCATGAACTACGAGCAGTACTTC. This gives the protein CASSPRTGGMNYEQYF.

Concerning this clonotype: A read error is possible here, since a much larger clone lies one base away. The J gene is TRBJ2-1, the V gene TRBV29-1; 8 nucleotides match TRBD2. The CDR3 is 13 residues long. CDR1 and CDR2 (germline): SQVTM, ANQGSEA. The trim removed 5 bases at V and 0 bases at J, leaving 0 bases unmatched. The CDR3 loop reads CSVSGSSYNEQFF. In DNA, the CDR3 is TGCAGCGTTAGCGGGAGCTCCTACAATGAGCAGTTCTTC.

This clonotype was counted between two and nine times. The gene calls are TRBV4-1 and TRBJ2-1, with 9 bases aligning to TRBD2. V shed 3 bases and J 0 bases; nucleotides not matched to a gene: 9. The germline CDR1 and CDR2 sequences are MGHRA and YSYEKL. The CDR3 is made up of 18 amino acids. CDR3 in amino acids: CASSHGAGGASSYNEQFF. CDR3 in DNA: TGCGCCAGCAGCCACGGAGCGGGAGGCGCGAGCTCCTACAATGAGCAGTTCTTC.

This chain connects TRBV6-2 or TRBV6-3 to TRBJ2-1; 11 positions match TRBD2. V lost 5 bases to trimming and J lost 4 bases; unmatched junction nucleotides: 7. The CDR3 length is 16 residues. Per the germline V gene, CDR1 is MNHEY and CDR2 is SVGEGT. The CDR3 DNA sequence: TGTGCCAGCAGTGTCCAACTAGCGGGGGCATACAATGAGCAGTTCTTC. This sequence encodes CASSVQLAGAYNEQFF.

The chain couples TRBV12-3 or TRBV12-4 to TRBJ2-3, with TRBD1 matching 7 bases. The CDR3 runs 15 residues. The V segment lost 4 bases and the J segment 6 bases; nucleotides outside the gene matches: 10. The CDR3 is CASSSRQGFIDTQYF. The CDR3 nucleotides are TGTGCCAGCAGTTCCCGACAGGGATTCATCGATACGCAGTATTTT.

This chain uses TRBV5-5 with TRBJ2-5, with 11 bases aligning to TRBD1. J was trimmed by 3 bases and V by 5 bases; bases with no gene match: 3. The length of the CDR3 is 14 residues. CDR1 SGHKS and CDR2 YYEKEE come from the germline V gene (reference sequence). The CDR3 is CASSGDRGEETQYF. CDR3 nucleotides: TGTGCCAGCAGTGGGGACAGGGGGGAAGAGACCCAGTACTTC.

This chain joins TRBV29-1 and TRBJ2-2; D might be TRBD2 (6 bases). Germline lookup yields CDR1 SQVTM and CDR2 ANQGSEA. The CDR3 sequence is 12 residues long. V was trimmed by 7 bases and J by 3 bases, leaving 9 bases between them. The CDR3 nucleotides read TGCAGCGGCCGGGGGTACACCGGGGAGCTGTTTTTT. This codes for CSGRGYTGELFF.

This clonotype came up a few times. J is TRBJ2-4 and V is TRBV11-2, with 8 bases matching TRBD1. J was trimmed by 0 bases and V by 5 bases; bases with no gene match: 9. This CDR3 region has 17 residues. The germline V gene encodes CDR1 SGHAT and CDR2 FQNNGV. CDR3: CASSVRQGTLAKNIQYF. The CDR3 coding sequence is TGTGCCAGCAGCGTGAGACAGGGGACCTTAGCCAAAAACATTCAGTACTTC.

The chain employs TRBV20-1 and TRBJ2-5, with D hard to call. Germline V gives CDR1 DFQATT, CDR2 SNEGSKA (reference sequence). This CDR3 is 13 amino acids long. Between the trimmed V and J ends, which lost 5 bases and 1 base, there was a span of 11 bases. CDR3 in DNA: TGCAGTGCTCCTGACTGGCCCCAAGAGACCCAGTACTTC. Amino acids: CSAPDWPQETQYF.

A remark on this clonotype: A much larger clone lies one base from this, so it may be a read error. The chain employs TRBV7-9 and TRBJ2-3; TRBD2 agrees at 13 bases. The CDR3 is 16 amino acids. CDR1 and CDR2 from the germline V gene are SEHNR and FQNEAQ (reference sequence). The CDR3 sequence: CASSFTSGRATGTQYF. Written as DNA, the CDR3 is TGTGCCAGCAGCTTCACTAGCGGGAGGGCGACAGGTACGCAGTATTTT.

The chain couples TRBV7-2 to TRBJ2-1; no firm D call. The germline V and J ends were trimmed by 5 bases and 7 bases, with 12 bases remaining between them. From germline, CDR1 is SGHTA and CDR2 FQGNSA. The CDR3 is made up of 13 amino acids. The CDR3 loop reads CASSPAPENEQFF. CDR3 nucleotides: TGTGCCAGCAGCCCGGCCCCTGAAAATGAGCAGTTCTTC.

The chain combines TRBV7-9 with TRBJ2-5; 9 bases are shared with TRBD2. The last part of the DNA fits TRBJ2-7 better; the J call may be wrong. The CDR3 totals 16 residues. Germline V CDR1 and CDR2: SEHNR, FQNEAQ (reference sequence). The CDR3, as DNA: TGTGCCAGCAGCTTTGGGGCCGGGACTAGCCTCCACGAGCAGTACTTC. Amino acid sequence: CASSFGAGTSLHEQYF.

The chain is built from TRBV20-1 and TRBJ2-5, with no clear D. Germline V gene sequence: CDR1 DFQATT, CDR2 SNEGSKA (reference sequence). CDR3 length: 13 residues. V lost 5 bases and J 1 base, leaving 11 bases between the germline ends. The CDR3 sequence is CSAFGSFQETQYF. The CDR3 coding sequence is TGCAGTGCTTTCGGGTCCTTCCAAGAGACCCAGTACTTC.

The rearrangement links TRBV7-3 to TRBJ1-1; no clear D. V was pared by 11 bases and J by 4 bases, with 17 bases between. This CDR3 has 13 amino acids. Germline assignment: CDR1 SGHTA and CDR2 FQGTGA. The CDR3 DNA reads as TGTGCCTCCTACGTCTTGGTTAGCACTGAAGCTTTCTTT. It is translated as CASYVLVSTEAFF. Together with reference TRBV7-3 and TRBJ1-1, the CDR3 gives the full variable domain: GAGVSQTPSNKVTEKGKYVELRCDPISGHTALYWYRQSLGQGPEFLIYFQGTGAADDSGLPNDRFFAVRPEGSVSTLKIQRTERGDSAVYLCASYVLVSTEAFFGQGTRLTVV.

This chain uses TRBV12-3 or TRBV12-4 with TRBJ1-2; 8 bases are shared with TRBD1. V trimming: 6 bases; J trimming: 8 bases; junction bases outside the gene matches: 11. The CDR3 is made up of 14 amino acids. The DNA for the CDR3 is TGTGCCAGCAGGTTCGGGACAGGAGGTGGGGGCTACACCTTC. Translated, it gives CASRFGTGGGGYTF.

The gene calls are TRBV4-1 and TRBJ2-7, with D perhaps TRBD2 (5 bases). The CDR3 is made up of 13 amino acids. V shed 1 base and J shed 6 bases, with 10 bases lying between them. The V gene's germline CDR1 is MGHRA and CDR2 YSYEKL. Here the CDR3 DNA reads TGCGCCAGCAGCCAAGGAGGAGGTGGCGAGCAGTACTTC. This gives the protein CASSQGGGGEQYF.